Given below is one T cell receptor (beta chain) in context. Its cognate antigen is unknown. Trimming left V 1 base short and J 1 base short, with 11 bases between. Germline values: CDR1 SGDLS, CDR2 YYNGEE. This CDR3 spans 15 amino acids. This specimen belongs to a study of cytomegalovirus exposure and HLA in healthy donors. Study summary: One earlier analysis, a look at 200 million or so T cells, found about 110 million unique TCR beta sequences.

The PCR employed 60 Vbeta primers together with 13 Jbeta primers. Repertoires were generated with immunoSEQ multiplex PCR, while TCRdb's copy carries only in-frame clones and drops some. The sample lists approximately 300,000 clones, approximately 84% seen once, with approximately 2% in the top ten. Study-level findings and limits: An analysis done earlier found most TCR beta V segments productive about 87% or about 30% of the time. In a later analysis, parvovirus B19, influenza, CMV and Epstein-Barr virus appeared linked to several top co-occurrence clusters. TCR beta V- and J-gene trimming, according to a later analysis, was linked to a missense DCLRE1C variant.

The receptor comes from a woman aged 40-49 years in good health and CMV-seropositive. The chain uses TRBV9 and TRBJ1-1, with D unresolved. The material sequenced was PBMCs. This chain's CDR3 is CASSVLDTRNTEAFF. The DNA for the CDR3 is TGTGCCAGCAGCGTACTTGACACAAGGAACACTGAAGCTTTCTTT.